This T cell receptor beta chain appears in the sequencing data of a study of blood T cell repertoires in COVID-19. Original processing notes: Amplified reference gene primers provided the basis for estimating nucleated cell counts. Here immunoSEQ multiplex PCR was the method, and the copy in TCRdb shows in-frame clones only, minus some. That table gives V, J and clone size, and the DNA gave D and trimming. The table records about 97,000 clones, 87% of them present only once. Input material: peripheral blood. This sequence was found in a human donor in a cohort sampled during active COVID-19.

The CDR3 DNA reads TGCGCCAGCAGCCTTTCGTCCCTGGGACAGGGGAAAAACACCATATATTTT. This translates into CASSLSSLGQGKNTIYF. V gene TRBV5-1 combines with J gene TRBJ1-3; 10 nucleotides align to TRBD1. Trimming at V came to 4 bases and at J to 6 bases, leaving 13 bases not matched to a gene. Germline loops: CDR1 SGHRS, CDR2 YFSETQ. The CDR3 has 17 residues.